The 2 T cell receptor beta chains below come from one sample, sequenced in a study of blood T cells in healthy people across ages. Combining a sample-barcoded 5' primer with a J-beta primer mix, a second PCR ran for 7 to 11 cycles. TCRdb processed the 5' RACE reads anew with MiXCR; each CDR3 protein has one entry. The sample contains more than 1.4 million distinct CDR3 sequences, 35% to 45% of which appear only once. Sequenced input: blood. These receptors were collected from a woman under 30 in good health.

This clonotype was picked up a small number of times. The V call is TRBV4-1, the J call TRBJ1-2; 9 bases fit TRBD1. The CDR3 runs 15 residues. The germline V gene has CDR1 MGHRA and CDR2 YSYEKL. J lost 5 bases, V lost 0 bases, and 4 bases had no gene match. The CDR3 protein is CASSQDLGTGYGYTF. The CDR3 DNA is TGCGCCAGCAGCCAAGACCTCGGGACAGGGTATGGCTACACCTTC.

V and J are TRBV7-2 and TRBJ2-7, with 8 positions matching TRBD1. The V and J ends lost 4 bases and 4 bases, in that order; junction bases with no gene match: 6. Per the germline V gene, CDR1 is SGHTA and CDR2 is FQGNSA. This CDR3 spans 14 amino acids. Here the CDR3 reads CASSSGDRRYEQYF. CDR3 coding DNA: TGTGCCAGCAGCTCTGGGGACAGGCGGTACGAGCAGTACTTC.